The 4 T cell receptor beta chains reported below all come from one sample, sequenced in a study of blood T cells in healthy people across ages. Sample-barcoded 5' priming and a J-beta primer mix drove a second PCR of about 6 to 12 cycles. Each CDR3 protein gets one entry after TCRdb re-called the 5' RACE reads with MiXCR. The sample comprises around 820,000 distinct CDR3 sequences, around 25% of which are singletons, and under 4.5% rests with the top ten. The data also belong to a second study, concerning T cells of mothers and their children.

The specimen sequenced was blood. The receptors were gathered from a boy under 18 in good health.

The chain recombines TRBV20-1 with TRBJ2-5; 13 nucleotides align to TRBD2. The germline CDR1 and CDR2 sequences are DFQATT and SNEGSKA (reference sequence). V shed 6 bases and J 11 bases; nucleotides not matched to a gene: 30. CDR3 length equals 20 residues. CDR3 nucleotide sequence: TGCAGTGCCACCATGCTAACCAGGACTAGCGGGGGACCTAGCTCCTATGAGCAGTACTTC. Amino acids: CSATMLTRTSGGPSSYEQYF.

The CDR3 here is CASSLAGKIQFGYTF. For the CDR3, the DNA is TGTGCCAGCAGCTTAGCAGGAAAAATCCAATTTGGCTACACCTTC. The chain carries TRBV7-2 and TRBJ1-2; D not resolved. The CDR3 totals 15 residues. Germline-derived CDR1 and CDR2 are SGHTA and FQGNSA. The V and J ends lost 0 bases and 7 bases respectively, with 15 bases between them.

This clonotype was detected ten times or more. V is TRBV6-5 and J is TRBJ2-5; possibly TRBD2 for D (6 bases). The V gene's germline CDR1 is MNHEY and CDR2 SVGAGI. The V end lost 2 bases, the J end lost 5 bases, and 12 bases lay between the germline ends. This CDR3 region has 14 residues. The CDR3: CASSYRREEETQYF. CDR3 coding DNA: TGTGCCAGCAGTTACAGGAGGGAGGAGGAGACCCAGTACTTC.

V and J are TRBV6-2 or TRBV6-3 and TRBJ1-6; no firm D call. CDR1 is MNHEY and CDR2 is SVGEGT in the germline V gene. This CDR3 spans 16 amino acids. With 2 bases removed from V and 0 bases from J, the gap between germline ends came to 8 bases. The CDR3 coding sequence is TGTGCCAGCAGTTACGCGCAGAGCTCCTATAATTCACCCCTCCACTTT. Its protein product is CASSYAQSSYNSPLHF.